The present TCR beta chain was sequenced within a study of shared clonotypes between healthy human individuals. This was a deep-level run. Some clones are missing from TCRdb's copy, which holds only in-frame ones; the method was immunoSEQ multiplex PCR. The repertoire holds about 470,000 clones, with around 75% as singletons. This clone was found a few times. The specimen sequenced was PBMCs. The sequence derives from a woman aged 40 to 55 in good health. Some clones in this sample may be carry-over from other donors' samples.

For the CDR3, the DNA is TGCGCCAGCAGCCACTACCCCCTGAACACCGGGGAGCTGTTTTTT. It yields the protein CASSHYPLNTGELFF. The V and J genes are TRBV4-1 and TRBJ2-2, with D hard to call. In germline, CDR1 is MGHRA, CDR2 YSYEKL. V lost 3 bases and J lost 1, with 9 bases in between. The CDR3 has 15 amino acids.